The 29 T cell receptor beta chains below all came from one sample that was sequenced in a study of T cell repertoires in cytomegalovirus infection. TCRdb analysed the reads with MiXCR anew, one entry per CDR3 protein. This sample has 300,000 to 400,000 distinct CDR3 sequences, with 15% to 20% found just once. Sequences were obtained from PBMCs. These receptors all come from a human donor in good health (CMV status not recorded). Some clones in this sample may be carry-over from other donors' samples.

Worth noting for this clonotype: Possible read error: a much larger clone is one base away. J is TRBJ1-5 and V is TRBV6-6; tentatively, D is TRBD1 (5 bases). The CDR3 covers 14 residues. Germline CDR1 is MNHNY and CDR2 is SVGAGI (reference sequence). CDR3 DNA sequence: TGTGCCAGCAGTTATCCAGGGTGGTATCAGCTCCAGCATTTT. It specifies CASSYPGWYQLQHF.

This clonotype has a handful of counts. The gene calls are TRBV29-1 and TRBJ1-1; 9 bases match TRBD1. This CDR3 spans 12 amino acids. Unmatched junction bases numbered 6, after V lost 4 bases and J lost 9 bases. In germline, CDR1 is SQVTM, CDR2 ANQGSEA. CDR3 region: CSVVGDRVKAFF. In DNA, the CDR3 is TGCAGCGTTGTAGGGGACAGGGTAAAAGCTTTCTTT.

The chain uses TRBV5-6 and TRBJ2-7; 7 bases agree with TRBD1. This CDR3 has 14 amino acids. The V and J ends lost 1 base and 12 bases, in that order; junction bases with no gene match: 13. Per the germline V gene, CDR1 is SGHDT and CDR2 is YYEEEE. The CDR3, as DNA: TGTGCCAGCAGCTTGCGGACAGGTGCTCCATTCCGGTACTTC. Translating it yields CASSLRTGAPFRYF.

The rearrangement uses TRBV9 and TRBJ2-3; no reliable D call. The V and J ends lost 2 bases and 2 bases respectively, with 9 bases between them. The CDR3 consists of 14 residues. Germline V gives CDR1 SGDLS, CDR2 YYNGEE. DNA for the CDR3: TGTGCCAGCAGCGTCCGTCAATACACAGATACGCAGTATTTT. Translating it yields CASSVRQYTDTQYF.

This clonotype was seen repeatedly, ten times or more. V usage is TRBV2 and J usage is TRBJ1-2; the match to TRBD1 covers 7 bases. Germline-derived CDR1 and CDR2 are SNHLY and FYNNEI. J was trimmed by 5 bases and V by 5 bases; bases with no gene match: 5. CDR3 length equals 13 residues. The CDR3 DNA is TGTGCCAGCAGTCCGGGACAGCCTTATGGCTACACCTTC. Translation gives CASSPGQPYGYTF.

This clonotype was counted between two and nine times. The rearrangement links TRBV7-2 to TRBJ2-1; possibly TRBD1 or TRBD2 for D (6 bases each). V was trimmed by 4 bases and J by 5 bases, leaving 18 bases between them. CDR3 length: 16 residues. CDR1 and CDR2 from the germline V gene are SGHTA and FQGNSA. As DNA, the CDR3 is TGTGCCAGCAGCTCCCCCCGGGGGCGGGGACACAATGAGCAGTTCTTC. Its protein product is CASSSPRGRGHNEQFF.

This clonotype was picked up many times. The chain uses TRBV7-2 and TRBJ1-1; 7 nucleotides align to TRBD1. Trimming at V came to 6 bases and at J to 11 bases, leaving 9 bases not matched to a gene. This CDR3 is built from 12 residues. Germline V gives CDR1 SGHTA, CDR2 FQGNSA. The DNA of the CDR3 is TGTGCCAGCAGTCGCACAGGGGTAGGTGCTTTCTTT. It is translated as CASSRTGVGAFF.

The V call is TRBV7-2, the J call TRBJ2-5; D ambiguous. The CDR3 has 15 residues. From germline, CDR1 is SGHTA and CDR2 FQGNSA. V was clipped by 2 bases and J by 5 bases, with 15 bases between them. Written as DNA, the CDR3 is TGTGCCAGCAGCTTATCCGATTGGGGAATGGAGACCCAGTACTTC. Protein product: CASSLSDWGMETQYF.

This clonotype was observed many times. The chain employs TRBV7-2 and TRBJ1-3, with TRBD1 matching over 9 bases. CDR3 length: 14 residues. V dropped 5 bases and J dropped 4; count of bases not matched to a gene: 3. Germline CDR1 and CDR2: SGHTA and FQGNSA. CDR3 nucleotides: TGTGCCAGCAGCCCCGACAGGGGGGGAAACACCATATATTTT. It encodes CASSPDRGGNTIYF.

This sequence joins TRBV2 and TRBJ2-3; 12 bases are shared with TRBD2. The CDR3 is made up of 16 amino acids. CDR1 is SNHLY, CDR2 FYNNEI, per germline. V lost 2 bases and J lost 3; bases outside the gene matches: 3. This CDR3 is CASSESSGGVTDTQYF. CDR3 nucleotides: TGTGCCAGCAGTGAATCTAGCGGGGGGGTAACAGATACGCAGTATTTT.

There are a few counts of this clonotype. The genes are TRBV7-9 and TRBJ2-7, with a possible D match to TRBD2 (5 bases). CDR1 and CDR2 from the germline V gene are SEHNR and FQNEAQ (reference sequence). V shed 5 bases and J shed 7 bases, with 9 bases lying between them. The CDR3 loop spans 11 amino acids. CDR3 region: CASSPRREQYF. DNA for the CDR3: TGTGCCAGCAGCCCTCGGAGGGAGCAGTACTTC.

The rearrangement links TRBV5-5 to TRBJ1-5, with D uncertain. CDR1 is SGHKS and CDR2 is YYEKEE in the germline V gene (reference sequence). The CDR3 consists of 17 residues. V was shortened by 0 bases and J by 3 bases, with 16 bases between the two germline ends. CDR3 coding DNA: TGTGCCAGCAGCTTGGCTGGAGGGAACAGAATCAATCAGCCCCAGCATTTT. Residues: CASSLAGGNRINQPQHF.

This clonotype was detected ten times or more. The chain links TRBV7-9 to TRBJ2-1; D unresolved. The CDR3 is 12 residues long. The germline V gene has CDR1 SEHNR and CDR2 FQNEAQ (reference sequence). V lost 0 bases and J lost 12, with 9 bases in between. The CDR3 nucleotides read TGTGCCAGCAGCTTAGCTCGAGAACCGCAGTTCTTC. Translating gives CASSLAREPQFF.

J is TRBJ2-1 and V is TRBV30, with a possible D match to TRBD1 (6 bases). The germline V and J ends were trimmed by 4 bases and 0 bases, with 10 bases remaining between them. The CDR3 is 14 amino acids. Looked up from germline, CDR1 is GTSNPN and CDR2 is SVGIG (reference sequence). The CDR3 DNA is TGTGCCTGGACAGGGGCCGCCTCCTACAATGAGCAGTTCTTC. Its translation is CAWTGAASYNEQFF.

V gene TRBV2 combines with J gene TRBJ1-1; TRBD1 matches 7 bases. J gave up 0 bases and V 10 bases, and 8 bases lay outside the gene matches. This CDR3 contains 14 residues. Germline CDR1 is SNHLY and CDR2 is FYNNEI. The CDR3 bases are TGTGCCATATCTCCGGACAGGATGAACACTGAAGCTTTCTTT. It encodes CAISPDRMNTEAFF.

At least ten counts were recorded for this clonotype. The chain carries TRBV7-9 and TRBJ1-1; 7 bases fit TRBD1. The CDR3 runs 16 residues. With V trimmed by 4 bases and J by 2 bases, 10 bases remained unmatched. Germline CDR1 reads SEHNR; CDR2 reads FQNEAQ (reference sequence). The CDR3 here is CASSSSGRQGNTEAFF. For the CDR3, the DNA is TGTGCCAGCAGCTCGTCAGGCCGACAGGGTAACACTGAAGCTTTCTTT.

The chain is built from TRBV2 and TRBJ2-5; 7 bases map to TRBD1. The V gene's germline CDR1 is SNHLY and CDR2 FYNNEI. J lost 1 base, V lost 7 bases, and 3 bases had no gene match. The CDR3 extends over 13 amino acids. The CDR3 spells CASNRDSQETQYF. The CDR3 nucleotides read TGTGCCAGCAATCGGGACAGCCAAGAGACCCAGTACTTC.

The table lists this clonotype with many counts. The rearrangement joins TRBV7-6 to TRBJ1-4; unclear D gene. The CDR3 is 15 residues long. Trimming took off 2 bases at V and 2 bases at J, with 9 bases between the two ends. In germline, CDR1 is SGHVS, CDR2 FNYEAQ. CDR3 in DNA: TGTGCCAGCAGCTTAAACGTAAACACTAATGAAAAACTGTTTTTT. Translated: CASSLNVNTNEKLFF.

This clonotype was seen only a few times. The rearrangement links TRBV7-9 to TRBJ1-1; no reliable D call. This CDR3 has 13 residues. CDR1 is SEHNR, CDR2 FQNEAQ, per germline (reference sequence). V was cut by 5 bases and J by 4 bases, with 11 bases left in between. CDR3 bases: TGTGCCAGCAGCGCCCGGTTAGGCACTGAAGCTTTCTTT. It encodes CASSARLGTEAFF.

This clonotype was counted at least ten times. CDR3: CASSPTSLGSDEQFF. CDR3 DNA sequence: TGTGCCAGCAGCCCTACGTCCTTGGGGAGCGATGAGCAGTTCTTC. The V and J genes are TRBV6-1 and TRBJ2-1; possible D gene TRBD2, 5 bases. Germline CDR1 reads MNHNS; CDR2 reads SASEGT. The CDR3 consists of 15 residues. V dropped 6 bases and J dropped 8 bases, with 20 bases sitting between them.

This clonotype has only a few counts. The CDR3 is CASRPDRDAKNIQYF. CDR3 DNA sequence: TGTGCCAGCAGGCCTGACAGGGATGCCAAAAACATTCAGTACTTC. V is TRBV6-1 and J is TRBJ2-4, with 7 bases identical to TRBD1. Germline V gene lookup returns CDR1 MNHNS and CDR2 SASEGT. The CDR3 length is 15 residues. The V segment lost 6 bases and the J segment 1 base; nucleotides outside the gene matches: 6.

Of note for this clonotype: It may be a read error: a sequence one base away is much more abundant. The chain is built from TRBV7-2 and TRBJ2-5, with D unresolved. V was clipped by 6 bases and J by 5 bases, with 16 bases between them. CDR1 is SGHTA and CDR2 is FQGNSA in the germline V gene. This CDR3 spans 14 amino acids. Here the CDR3 DNA reads TGTGCCAGCAGAGCTTTTATTACGCAGGAGACCCAGTACTTC. This codes for CASRAFITQETQYF.

The chain couples TRBV5-4 to TRBJ2-5, with a possible D match to TRBD1 (5 bases). This CDR3 spans 15 amino acids. Trimming stripped 4 bases from V and 1 base from J, with 14 bases between. CDR1 is SGHNT, CDR2 YYREEE, per germline (reference sequence). Written as DNA, the CDR3 is TGTGCCAGCAGCCCTATTCAGGGTCCCCAAGAGACCCAGTACTTC. It codes for CASSPIQGPQETQYF.

This clonotype was counted ten times or more. J is TRBJ1-6 and V is TRBV2, with D perhaps matching TRBD1 (5 bases). Trimming took off 7 bases at V and 8 bases at J, with 9 bases between the two ends. Per germline, CDR1 SNHLY and CDR2 FYNNEI. This CDR3 has 12 residues. The CDR3: CASMLGHSPLHF. CDR3 DNA: TGTGCCAGCATGTTGGGACATTCACCCCTCCACTTT.

At least ten counts were recorded for this clonotype. The gene calls are TRBV7-9 and TRBJ2-1, with 7 bases lining up with TRBD2. Trimming at V came to 4 bases and at J to 6 bases, leaving 12 bases not matched to a gene. From germline, CDR1 is SEHNR and CDR2 FQNEAQ (reference sequence). The CDR3 runs to 16 residues. CDR3 sequence (DNA): TGTGCCAGCAGCTACCCATTTCAGAGCGGGACCAATGAGCAGTTCTTC. Its translation: CASSYPFQSGTNEQFF.

This chain connects TRBV7-9 to TRBJ1-2, with unresolved D. CDR1 and CDR2 (germline): SEHNR, FQNEAQ (reference sequence). The CDR3 covers 14 residues. V shed 4 bases and J shed 4 bases, with 13 bases lying between them. CDR3 DNA: TGTGCCAGCAGCTCTGTGAGCCTTGGCTATGGCTACACCTTC. This gives the protein CASSSVSLGYGYTF.

This clonotype was observed at least ten times. This rearrangement joins TRBV7-8 to TRBJ2-7, with D possibly TRBD2 on 6 matching bases. V lost 1 base and J lost 0, with 13 bases in between. This CDR3 comprises 16 residues. Per the germline V gene, CDR1 is SGHVS and CDR2 is FQNEAQ. The CDR3: CASSLVWGLSSYEQYF. Written as DNA, the CDR3 is TGTGCCAGCAGCTTAGTTTGGGGACTCTCCTCCTACGAGCAGTACTTC.

This sequence joins TRBV20-1 and TRBJ1-4; D gene unclear. This CDR3 comprises 16 residues. With 5 bases removed from V and 5 bases from J, the gap between germline ends came to 21 bases. In germline, CDR1 is DFQATT, CDR2 SNEGSKA (reference sequence). CDR3 residues: CSARPGEAAQNEKLFF. The CDR3 nucleotides read TGCAGTGCTCGACCCGGAGAGGCCGCCCAAAATGAAAAACTGTTTTTT.

This clonotype has at least ten counts. The chain recombines TRBV7-9 with TRBJ2-5; D unresolved. V shed 5 bases and J shed 5 bases, with 12 bases lying between them. Germline V gene data show CDR1 as SEHNR and CDR2 as FQNEAQ (reference sequence). CDR3 length equals 13 residues. CDR3 in amino acids: CASSPNLGETQYF. The CDR3 DNA reads as TGTGCCAGCAGCCCCAACCTGGGTGAGACCCAGTACTTC.